This T cell receptor (beta chain) was recorded in a study of shared clonotypes between healthy human individuals. Broader study findings: Blood alone was sampled, and tissue repertoires likely differ. Shared clonotypes across all four donors exceeded non-shared ones in generation probability. Between a handful of donors, naive CD4 clonotypes were shared at a level of approximately 5%.

Germline loops: CDR1 MNHNS, CDR2 SASEGT. The CDR3 runs to 16 residues. Trimming took 0 bases from V and 4 from J; bases not matched to a gene: 7. This clone was picked up a small number of times. The antigen is undetermined. Assay used: immunoSEQ multiplex PCR; TCRdb lists only in-frame clones, some missing. The profile shows roughly 1 million clones, approximately 80% of them singletons. A CD45RA+ naive subset and a CD45RA-negative memory subset were split from CD4+ cells. Material: memory CD4+ T cells from PBMCs. Sample subset: CD45RA-negative fraction. This receptor was obtained from a man younger than 30 in good health. Some clones in this sample may be carry-over from other donors' samples. The J gene is TRBJ2-7, the V gene TRBV6-1, with 9 bases matching TRBD1. CDR3 nucleotide sequence: TGTGCCAGCAGTGAAGCAACGACAGGGGGTGTTTACGAGCAGTACTTC. Encoded protein: CASSEATTGGVYEQYF.